These 12 T cell receptor beta chains were all obtained from the same sample, sequenced in a study of beta chain features in type 1 diabetes. Since all of the isolated RNA was reverse transcribed, expressed TCRB transcripts were what got sequenced. The method was immunoSEQ multiplex PCR; TCRdb's version includes in-frame clones alone and lacks a portion of them. The sample has about 210,000 clones; roughly 10% are singletons. Sequencing used central memory CD4+ T cells from blood. All receptors come from a man aged 18 to 29 in good health.

The rearrangement uses TRBV7-8 and TRBJ2-2; unclear D gene. This CDR3 is built from 13 residues. Per germline, CDR1 SGHVS and CDR2 FQNEAQ. Between the trimmed V and J ends, which lost 1 base and 7 bases, there was a span of 7 bases. For the CDR3, the DNA is TGTGCCAGCAGCTTAGTGATCGACGGGGAGCTGTTTTTT. Protein product: CASSLVIDGELFF. The full variable domain, its missing parts supplied by reference TRBV7-8 and TRBJ2-2, is GAGVSQSPRYKVAKRGQDVALRCDPISGHVSLFWYQQALGQGPEFLTYFQNEAQLDKSGLPSDRFFAERPEGSVSTLKIQRTQQEDSAVYLCASSLVIDGELFFGEGSRLTVL.

The chain recombines TRBV7-2 with TRBJ2-7; no definite D call. V was clipped by 4 bases and J by 7 bases, with 17 bases between them. The germline V gene encodes CDR1 SGHTA and CDR2 FQGNSA. This CDR3 has 14 amino acids. The CDR3 loop is CASSSRLGSWEQYF. The CDR3 region has the DNA TGTGCCAGCAGCTCCCGACTGGGGTCGTGGGAGCAGTACTTC.

This clone has just a few counts. The chain carries TRBV18 and TRBJ1-1; D might be TRBD1 (5 bases). Trimming stripped 8 bases from V and 9 bases from J, with 19 bases between. The length of the CDR3 is 13 residues. Germline values: CDR1 KGHSH, CDR2 LQKENI. Here the CDR3 reads CASLGDPTSKAFF. CDR3 bases: TGTGCCAGCCTAGGGGACCCGACCTCTAAAGCTTTCTTT.

V usage is TRBV5-6 and J usage is TRBJ2-4, with 7 positions matching TRBD2. Germline loops: CDR1 SGHDT, CDR2 YYEEEE. CDR3 length: 16 amino acids. V gave up 4 bases and J gave up 2 bases; unmatched junction bases: 9. The CDR3 sequence is CASSGFAGVTKNIQYF. As DNA, the CDR3 is TGTGCCAGCAGCGGATTCGCGGGAGTAACCAAAAACATTCAGTACTTC. The variable domain in full, with the rest retrieved from reference TRBV5-6 and TRBJ2-4, is DAGVTQSPTHLIKTRGQQVTLRCSPKSGHDTVSWYQQALGQGPQFIFQYYEEEERQRGNFPDRFSGHQFPNYSSELNVNALLLGDSALYLCASSGFAGVTKNIQYFGAGTRLSVL.

CDR3 region: CAISGNSGGNEQFF. In DNA, the CDR3 is TGTGCCATCAGTGGCAACAGCGGTGGAAATGAGCAGTTCTTC. The chain uses TRBV10-3 and TRBJ2-1, with a weak D call TRBD2 (5 bases). Germline-derived CDR1 and CDR2 are ENHRY and SYGVKD. V was shortened by 4 bases and J by 7 bases, with 14 bases between the two germline ends. This CDR3 has 14 amino acids.

This clone was seen a handful of times. CDR3 residues: CASSETTIRDSYEQYF. In DNA, the CDR3 is TGTGCCAGCTCAGAAACCACTATACGAGACTCCTACGAGCAGTACTTC. J is TRBJ2-7 and V is TRBV18, with unresolved D. The germline V gene has CDR1 KGHSH and CDR2 LQKENI. The CDR3 has 16 residues. Trimming took 5 bases from V and 0 from J, leaving 17 bases between them.

This clone was recorded a few times. The chain uses TRBV30 and TRBJ1-5, with D hard to call. Germline-derived CDR1 and CDR2 are GTSNPN and SVGIG (reference sequence). CDR3 length: 13 amino acids. V was trimmed by 1 base and J by 7 bases, leaving 11 bases between them. CDR3 nucleotides: TGTGCCTGGAGTGAGAGCGACAACCAGCCCCAGCATTTT. Amino acid sequence: CAWSESDNQPQHF. Supplemented by reference TRBV30 and TRBJ1-5, the full variable domain reads SQTIHQWPATLVQPVGSPLSLECTVEGTSNPNLYWYRQAAGRGLQLLFYSVGIGQISSEVPQNLSASRPQDRQFILSSKKLLLSDSGFYLCAWSESDNQPQHFGDGTRLSIL.

In regard to this clone: The identical CDR3 is also encoded by other nucleotide sequences in the sample. V usage is TRBV28 and J usage is TRBJ1-5; D gene unclear. Germline V CDR1 and CDR2: MDHEN, SYDVKM. The CDR3 consists of 12 residues. Trimming cost V 4 bases and J 4 bases, with 5 bases left between them. CDR3 region: CASSSPNQPQHF. The CDR3 bases are TGTGCCAGCAGTTCCCCGAATCAGCCCCAGCATTTT.

This clone was observed a handful of times. The chain is built from TRBV28 and TRBJ1-5; D is possibly TRBD1 (5 bases). The CDR3 sequence is 13 residues long. V shed 4 bases and J shed 11 bases, with 15 bases lying between them. CDR1 MDHEN and CDR2 SYDVKM come from the germline V gene. CDR3 coding DNA: TGTGCCAGCAGTTCAGGGTCTCTTCCGACCCAGCATTTT. Residues: CASSSGSLPTQHF.

The V and J genes are TRBV19 and TRBJ1-1, with unresolved D. V lost 4 bases, J lost 1 base, and 16 bases lay in between. This CDR3 has 16 residues. Germline-derived CDR1 and CDR2 are LNHDA and SQIVND (reference sequence). CDR3 loop: CASSNPRAGANTEAFF. CDR3 DNA sequence: TGTGCCAGTAGTAATCCGAGGGCGGGCGCGAACACTGAAGCTTTCTTT.

The chain couples TRBV6-1 to TRBJ2-3; D possibly corresponds to TRBD2 (6 bases). V was pared by 2 bases and J by 4 bases, with 19 bases between. This CDR3 is 17 amino acids long. Germline CDR1 and CDR2: MNHNS and SASEGT. The CDR3 reads CASSERGIIGGADTQYF. CDR3 in DNA: TGTGCCAGCAGTGAACGAGGCATTATTGGAGGGGCAGATACGCAGTATTTT.

This clone was detected only a few times. At the DNA level, this CDR3 is encoded by other sequences in the same sample as well. The chain carries TRBV7-2 and TRBJ1-1; tentatively, D is TRBD1 (6 bases). Trimming removed 4 bases at V and 0 bases at J, with 9 bases between. Germline CDR1 is SGHTA and CDR2 is FQGNSA. This CDR3 comprises 14 residues. The CDR3 region has the DNA TGTGCCAGCAGCTCTACAGGGTTGAACACTGAAGCTTTCTTT. Its protein is CASSSTGLNTEAFF.